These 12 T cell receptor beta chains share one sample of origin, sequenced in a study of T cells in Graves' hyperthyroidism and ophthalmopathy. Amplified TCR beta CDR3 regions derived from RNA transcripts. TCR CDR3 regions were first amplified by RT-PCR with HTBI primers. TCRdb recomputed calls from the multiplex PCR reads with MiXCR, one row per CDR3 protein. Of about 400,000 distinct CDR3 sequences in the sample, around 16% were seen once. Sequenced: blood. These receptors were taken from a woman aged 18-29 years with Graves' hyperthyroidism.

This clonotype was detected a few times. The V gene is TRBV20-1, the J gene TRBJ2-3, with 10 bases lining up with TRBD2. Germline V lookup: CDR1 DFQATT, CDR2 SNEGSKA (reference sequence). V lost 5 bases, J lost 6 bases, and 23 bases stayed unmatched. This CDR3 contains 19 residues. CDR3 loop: CSARSEVGLAITASDTQYF. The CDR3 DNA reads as TGCAGTGCTCGCTCCGAGGTGGGACTAGCGATTACGGCTTCCGATACGCAGTATTTT.

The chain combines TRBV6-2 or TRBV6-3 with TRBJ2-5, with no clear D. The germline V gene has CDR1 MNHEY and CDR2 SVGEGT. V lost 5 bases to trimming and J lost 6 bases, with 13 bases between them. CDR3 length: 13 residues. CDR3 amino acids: CASSPWVVQTQYF. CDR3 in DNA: TGTGCCAGCAGTCCCTGGGTAGTGCAGACCCAGTACTTC.

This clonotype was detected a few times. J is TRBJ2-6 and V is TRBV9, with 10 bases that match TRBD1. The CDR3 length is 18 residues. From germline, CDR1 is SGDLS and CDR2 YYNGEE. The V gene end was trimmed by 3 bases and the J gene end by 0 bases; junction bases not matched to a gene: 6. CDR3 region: CASSAYRDRGSGANVLTF. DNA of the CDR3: TGTGCCAGCAGCGCATATAGGGACAGGGGCTCTGGGGCCAACGTCCTGACTTTC.

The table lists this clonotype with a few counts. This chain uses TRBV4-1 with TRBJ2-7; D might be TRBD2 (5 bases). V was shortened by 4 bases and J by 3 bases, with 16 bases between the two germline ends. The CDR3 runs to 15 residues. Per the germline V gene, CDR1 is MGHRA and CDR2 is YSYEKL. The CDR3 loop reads CASSRQQEDYYEQYF. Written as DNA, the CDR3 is TGCGCCAGCAGCCGCCAACAAGAAGACTACTACGAGCAGTACTTC.

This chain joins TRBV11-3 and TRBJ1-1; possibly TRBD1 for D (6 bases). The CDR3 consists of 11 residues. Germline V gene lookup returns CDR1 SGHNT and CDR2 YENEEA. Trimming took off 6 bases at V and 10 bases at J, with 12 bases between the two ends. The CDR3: CASSQKQGAFF. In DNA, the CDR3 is TGTGCCAGCAGTCAAAAACAGGGAGCTTTCTTT.

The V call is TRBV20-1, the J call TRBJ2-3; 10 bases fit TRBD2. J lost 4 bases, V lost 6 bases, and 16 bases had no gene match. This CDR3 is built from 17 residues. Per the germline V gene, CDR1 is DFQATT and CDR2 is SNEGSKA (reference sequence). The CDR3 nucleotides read TGCAGTGCCCGCCCTTCCGGAACTAGCGGGATGGCAGATACGCAGTATTTT. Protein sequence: CSARPSGTSGMADTQYF.

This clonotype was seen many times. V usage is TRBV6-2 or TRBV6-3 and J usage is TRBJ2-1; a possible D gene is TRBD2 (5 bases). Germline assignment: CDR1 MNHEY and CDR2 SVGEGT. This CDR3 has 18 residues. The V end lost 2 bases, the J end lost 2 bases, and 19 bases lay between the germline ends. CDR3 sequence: CASSYGGGGSLTYNEQFF. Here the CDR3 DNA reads TGTGCCAGCAGTTACGGCGGAGGCGGATCTCTTACCTACAATGAGCAGTTCTTC.

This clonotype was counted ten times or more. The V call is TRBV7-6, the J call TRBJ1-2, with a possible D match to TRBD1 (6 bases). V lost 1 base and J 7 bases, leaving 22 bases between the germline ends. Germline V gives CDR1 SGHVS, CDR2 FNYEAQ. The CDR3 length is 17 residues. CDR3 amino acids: CASSLVVGGANSFGYTF. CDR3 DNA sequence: TGTGCCAGCAGCTTAGTGGTCGGGGGGGCTAATTCCTTTGGCTACACCTTC.

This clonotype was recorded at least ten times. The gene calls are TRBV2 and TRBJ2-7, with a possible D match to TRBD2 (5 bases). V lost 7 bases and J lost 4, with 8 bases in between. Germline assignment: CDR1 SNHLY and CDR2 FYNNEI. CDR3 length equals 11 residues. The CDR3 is CASTLAYEQYF. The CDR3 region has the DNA TGTGCCAGCACCTTAGCGTACGAGCAGTACTTC.

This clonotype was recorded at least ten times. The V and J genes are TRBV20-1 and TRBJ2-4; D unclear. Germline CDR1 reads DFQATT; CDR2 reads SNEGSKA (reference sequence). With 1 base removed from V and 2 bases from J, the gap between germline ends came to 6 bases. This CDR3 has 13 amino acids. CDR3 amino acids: CSARARTKNIQYF. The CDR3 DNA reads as TGCAGTGCTAGAGCCAGGACCAAAAACATTCAGTACTTC.

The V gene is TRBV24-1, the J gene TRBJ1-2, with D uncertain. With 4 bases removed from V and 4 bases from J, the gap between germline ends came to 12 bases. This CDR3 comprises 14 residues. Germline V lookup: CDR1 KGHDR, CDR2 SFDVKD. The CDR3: CATSDPAGFYGYTF. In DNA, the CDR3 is TGTGCCACCAGTGACCCCGCCGGGTTCTATGGCTACACCTTC.

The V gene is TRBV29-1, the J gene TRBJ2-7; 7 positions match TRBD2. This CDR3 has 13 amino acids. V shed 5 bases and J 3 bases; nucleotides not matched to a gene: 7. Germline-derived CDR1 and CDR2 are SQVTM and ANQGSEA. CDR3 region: CSVLGTIDYEQYF. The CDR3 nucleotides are TGCAGCGTTCTAGGGACTATCGACTACGAGCAGTACTTC.